This is a list of T cell receptor beta chains from one sample in a study of T cell repertoires in aging, cancer and after chemotherapy. A single record per CDR3 protein comes from TCRdb applying MiXCR to the multiplex PCR reads. The data show around 1,000 distinct CDR3 sequences, about 34% seen once. The specimen was blood. All receptors come from a human donor with a solid tumor. CDR3s include the opening cysteine and the closing phenylalanine or tryptophan. The D gene is left open where the match is weak. Rows may omit the clone size; those that give it use once, few, many or a size class.

V	D	size	J	DNA	CDR3
TRBV30	NA	medium-sized	TRBJ2-7	TGTGCCTGGAGTGGTCAGTACGAGCAGTACTTC	CAWSGQYEQYF
TRBV7-2	NA	NA	TRBJ2-3	TGTGCCAGCAGCCCTTGGGACTCCACAGATACGCAGTATTTT	CASSPWDSTDTQYF
TRBV12-3/TRBV12-4	NA	few	TRBJ1-3	TGTGCCAGCAGACCAGGGGCTTCTGGAAACACCATATATTTT	CASRPGASGNTIYF
TRBV4-2	TRBD1	NA	TRBJ1-1	TGCGCCAGCAGCCAGGTTGGGACAGGGAAGGACACTGAAGCTTTCTTT	CASSQVGTGKDTEAFF
TRBV5-4	TRBD2	NA	TRBJ2-5	TGTGCCAGCAGCTCCATTAGCGGGGATGAGCAGTACTTC	CASSSISGDEQYF
TRBV20-1	NA	NA	TRBJ1-1	TGCAGTGCTCCAAACGTGGCTTTCACTGAAGCTTTCTTT	CSAPNVAFTEAFF
TRBV4-2	NA	NA	TRBJ1-4	TGTGCCAGCAGCCAAGGAAGAGGAGGTACGGGCACTAATGAAAAACTGTTTTTT	CASSQGRGGTGTNEKLFF
TRBV19	TRBD1	few	TRBJ2-2	TGTGCCAGTAGTATAGGGACAGGGATAATCAGGGAGCTGTTTTTT	CASSIGTGIIRELFF
TRBV20-1	TRBD2	NA	TRBJ2-5	TGCAGTGCTCCCGGCGGGGCGGGGGGAAGACAAGAGACCCAGTACTTC	CSAPGGAGGRQETQYF
TRBV27	NA	NA	TRBJ1-5	TGTGCCAGCTGTTTATTGAGGGGTCAGCCCCAGCATTTT	CASCLLRGQPQHF
TRBV5-1	NA	NA	TRBJ1-2	TGCGCCAGCAGCCTAGAAGCTTGGTCTGGCTACACCTTC	CASSLEAWSGYTF
TRBV20-1	NA	NA	TRBJ1-1	TGCAGTGCTAGAGGGCGCCGGGGGGGCTTGGGCACTGAAGCTTTCTTT	CSARGRRGGLGTEAFF
TRBV12-5	NA	NA	TRBJ2-5	TGTGCTAGTGGTTTGATTGGCACAGAGACCCAGTACTTC	CASGLIGTETQYF
TRBV11-1	TRBD1	NA	TRBJ2-2	TGTGCCAGCAGCGCGAGGGACAGGGGGAACGGGGAGCTGTTTTTT	CASSARDRGNGELFF
TRBV27	TRBD1	NA	TRBJ1-1	TGTGCCAGCAGTTCTCTGGACAGGGGTACGTCTTTCTTT	CASSSLDRGTSFF
TRBV5-6	NA	NA	TRBJ1-1	TGTGCCAGCAGCTTGACGGAGAACACTGAAGCTTTCTTT	CASSLTENTEAFF
TRBV30	NA	NA	TRBJ2-7	TGTGCCTGGAGAGTAAAACCTGATTCCTACGAGCAGTACTTC	CAWRVKPDSYEQYF
TRBV6-2/TRBV6-3	NA	NA	TRBJ2-7	TGTGCCAGCAGTTATTCGGGGGGCCTAACTTCACGACCCTACGAGCAGTACTTC	CASSYSGGLTSRPYEQYF
TRBV6-6	NA	NA	TRBJ1-1	TGTGCCAGCACCAGTGGTGAAGCTTTCTTT	CASTSGEAFF